This T cell receptor beta chain was identified during a study of post-analysis software for immune sequencing data. Study-level background: Multiple sclerosis in the patients followed relapsing-remitting, secondary progressive and progressive-relapsing courses.

Note on this clonotype: What it binds is unknown.

The TCR beta cDNA libraries contained unique molecular identifiers. The authors obtained 500,000 or so cDNA molecules from approximately 0.91 to 9.4 million T cells. TCRdb reprocessed the PCR reads via MiXCR and lists one record per CDR3 protein. The table records 750,000 to 900,000 distinct CDR3 sequences, around 46% of them present only once. Study conclusions and caveats: A few TRBV segments occurring more often in patients than controls included TRBV5-6, TRBV5-1 and TRBV20-1. Normalized Chao1 diversity was significantly lower in multiple sclerosis patients than in controls. Clustering by F measure revealed strong co-clustering among samples prepared together in one batch.

In germline, CDR1 is KGHDR, CDR2 SFDVKD. This CDR3 has 13 residues. V lost 9 bases, J lost 2 bases, and 10 bases lay in between. This chain joins TRBV24-1 and TRBJ1-5, with a tentative D call TRBD1 (5 bases). Sequencing was done on a sample of blood. The receptor was derived from a girl aged 10 to 17 with multiple sclerosis. This CDR3 is CATGGTRNQPQHF. The CDR3 DNA is TGTGCCACCGGGGGGACTCGCAATCAGCCCCAGCATTTT.